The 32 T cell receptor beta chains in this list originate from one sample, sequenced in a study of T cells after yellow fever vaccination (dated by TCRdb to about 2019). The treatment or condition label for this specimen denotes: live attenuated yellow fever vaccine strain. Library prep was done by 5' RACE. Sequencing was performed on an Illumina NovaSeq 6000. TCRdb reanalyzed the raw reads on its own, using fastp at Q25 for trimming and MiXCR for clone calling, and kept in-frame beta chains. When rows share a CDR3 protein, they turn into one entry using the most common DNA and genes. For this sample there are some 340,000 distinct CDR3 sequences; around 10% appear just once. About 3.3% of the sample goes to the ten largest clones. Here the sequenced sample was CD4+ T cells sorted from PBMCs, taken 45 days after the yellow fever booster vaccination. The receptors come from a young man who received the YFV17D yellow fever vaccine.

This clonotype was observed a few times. CDR3 in amino acids: CSATSGGFDTDTQYF. CDR3 sequence (DNA): TGCAGTGCGACTAGCGGGGGTTTTGACACAGATACGCAGTATTTT. The chain uses TRBV20-1 and TRBJ2-3; TRBD2 matches at 12 bases. CDR3 size: 15 residues. V gave up 6 bases and J gave up 2 bases; unmatched junction bases: 6. Germline V gene sequence: CDR1 DFQATT, CDR2 SNEGSKA (reference sequence).

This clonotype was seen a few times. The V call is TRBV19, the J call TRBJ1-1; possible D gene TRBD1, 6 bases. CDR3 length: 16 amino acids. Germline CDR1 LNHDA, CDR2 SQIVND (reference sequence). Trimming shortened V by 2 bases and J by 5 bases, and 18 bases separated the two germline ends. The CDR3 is CASSISGTGTRTEAFF. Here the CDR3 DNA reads TGTGCCAGTAGTATATCGGGAACAGGGACAAGGACTGAAGCTTTCTTT.

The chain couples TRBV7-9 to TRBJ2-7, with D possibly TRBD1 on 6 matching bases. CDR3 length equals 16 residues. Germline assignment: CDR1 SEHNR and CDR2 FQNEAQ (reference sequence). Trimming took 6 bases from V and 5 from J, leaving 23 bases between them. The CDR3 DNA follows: TGTGCCAGCAGTCTTACCTTGATCGGACAGCCTCACGAGCAGTACGTC. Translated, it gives CASSLTLIGQPHEQYV.

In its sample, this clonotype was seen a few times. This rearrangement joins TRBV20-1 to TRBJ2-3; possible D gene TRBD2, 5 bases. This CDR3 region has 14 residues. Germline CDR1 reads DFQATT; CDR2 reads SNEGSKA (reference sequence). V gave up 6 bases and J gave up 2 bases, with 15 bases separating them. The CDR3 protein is CSANPAVNTDTQYF. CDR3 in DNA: TGCAGTGCAAACCCAGCGGTTAACACAGATACGCAGTATTTT.

The chain's CDR3 is CASSQDRGGTQYF. The CDR3 coding sequence is TGCGCCAGCAGCCAAGATCGGGGCGGTACGCAGTATTTT. The J gene is TRBJ2-3, the V gene TRBV4-3; possibly TRBD1 or TRBD2 for D (5 bases each). Germline values: CDR1 LGHNA, CDR2 YSLEER. V shed 0 bases and J shed 8 bases, with 9 bases lying between them. CDR3 length equals 13 residues.

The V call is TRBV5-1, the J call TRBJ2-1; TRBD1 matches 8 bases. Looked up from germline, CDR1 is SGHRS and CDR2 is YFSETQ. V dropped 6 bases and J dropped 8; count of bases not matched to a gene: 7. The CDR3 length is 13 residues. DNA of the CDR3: TGCGCCAGCACCAGACAGGGGAACGATGAGCAGTTCTTC. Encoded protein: CASTRQGNDEQFF.

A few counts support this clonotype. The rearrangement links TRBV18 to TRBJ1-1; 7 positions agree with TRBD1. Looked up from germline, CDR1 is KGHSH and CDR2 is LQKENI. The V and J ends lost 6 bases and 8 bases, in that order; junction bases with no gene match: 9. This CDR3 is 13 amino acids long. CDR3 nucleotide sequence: TGTGCCAGCTCCCGCGGGACAGAGGCCGAAGCTTTCTTT. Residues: CASSRGTEAEAFF.

CDR3 in amino acids: CSAFRGQETQYF. Here the CDR3 DNA reads TGCAGTGCTTTCAGGGGGCAAGAGACCCAGTACTTC. The V and J genes are TRBV20-1 and TRBJ2-5; 7 bases are shared with TRBD1. Germline loops: CDR1 DFQATT, CDR2 SNEGSKA (reference sequence). The V and J ends lost 5 bases and 2 bases, in that order; junction bases with no gene match: 2. The CDR3 is 12 residues long.

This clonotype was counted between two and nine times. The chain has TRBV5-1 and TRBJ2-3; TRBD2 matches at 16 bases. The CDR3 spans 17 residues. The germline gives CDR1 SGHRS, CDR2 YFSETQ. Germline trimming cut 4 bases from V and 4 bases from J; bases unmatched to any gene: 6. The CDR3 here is CASSPGTSGGAADTQYF. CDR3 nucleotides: TGCGCCAGCAGCCCAGGGACTAGCGGGGGGGCAGCAGATACGCAGTATTTT.

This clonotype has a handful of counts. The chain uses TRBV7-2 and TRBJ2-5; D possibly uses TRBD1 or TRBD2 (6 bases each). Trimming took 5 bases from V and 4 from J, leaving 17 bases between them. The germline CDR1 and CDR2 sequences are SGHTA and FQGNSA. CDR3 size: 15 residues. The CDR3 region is CASSPRVGGLETQYF. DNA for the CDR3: TGTGCCAGCAGCCCGAGGGTTGGGGGGCTAGAGACCCAGTACTTC.

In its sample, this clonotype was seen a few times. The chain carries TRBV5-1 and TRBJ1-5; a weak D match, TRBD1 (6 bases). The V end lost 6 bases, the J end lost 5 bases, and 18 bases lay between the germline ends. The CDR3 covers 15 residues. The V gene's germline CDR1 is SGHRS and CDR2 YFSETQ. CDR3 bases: TGCGCCAGCAAACGAATACCGGACAGTTATCAGCCCCAGCATTTT. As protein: CASKRIPDSYQPQHF.

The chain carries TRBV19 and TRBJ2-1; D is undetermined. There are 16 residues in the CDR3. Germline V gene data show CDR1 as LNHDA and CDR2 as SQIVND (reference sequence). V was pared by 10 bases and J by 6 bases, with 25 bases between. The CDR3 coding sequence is TGTGCCACCGGGCTTACAAGTTGGAATTCGCGCAATGAGCAGTTCTTC. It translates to CATGLTSWNSRNEQFF.

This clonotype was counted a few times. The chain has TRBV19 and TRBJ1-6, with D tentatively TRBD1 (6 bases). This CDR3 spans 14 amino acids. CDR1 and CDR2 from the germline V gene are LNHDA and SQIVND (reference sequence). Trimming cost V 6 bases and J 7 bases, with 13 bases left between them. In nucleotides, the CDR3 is TGTGCCAGTAGCCCGACAGGTCGGAATTCACCCCTCCACTTT. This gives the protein CASSPTGRNSPLHF.

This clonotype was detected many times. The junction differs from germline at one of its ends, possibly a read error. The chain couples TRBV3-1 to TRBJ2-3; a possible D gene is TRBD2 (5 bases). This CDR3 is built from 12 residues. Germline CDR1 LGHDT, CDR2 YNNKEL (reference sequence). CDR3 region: CASSQEGGTQYF. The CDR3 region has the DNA TGCGCCAGCAGCCAAGAAGGAGGTACGCAGTATTTT.

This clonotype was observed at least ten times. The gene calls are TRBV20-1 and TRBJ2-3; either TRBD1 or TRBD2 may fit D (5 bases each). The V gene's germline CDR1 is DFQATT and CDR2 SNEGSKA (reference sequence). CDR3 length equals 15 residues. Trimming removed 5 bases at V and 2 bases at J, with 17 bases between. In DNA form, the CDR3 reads TGCAGTGCTGGTAACCCGACCGGGACCACAGATACGCAGTATTTT. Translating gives CSAGNPTGTTDTQYF.

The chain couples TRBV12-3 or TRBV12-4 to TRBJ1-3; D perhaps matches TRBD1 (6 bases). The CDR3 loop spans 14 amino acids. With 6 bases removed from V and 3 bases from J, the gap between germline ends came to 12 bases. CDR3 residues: CASSPQGLGNTIYF. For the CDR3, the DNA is TGTGCCAGCAGCCCACAGGGACTTGGAAACACCATATATTTT.

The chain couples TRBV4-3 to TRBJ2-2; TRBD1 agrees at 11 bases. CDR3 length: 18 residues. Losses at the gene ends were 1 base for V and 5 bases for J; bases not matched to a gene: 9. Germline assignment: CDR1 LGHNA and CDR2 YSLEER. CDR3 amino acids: CASSQVPGQGGGTGELFF. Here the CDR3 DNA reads TGCGCCAGCAGCCAAGTCCCGGGACAGGGGGGGGGGACCGGGGAGCTGTTTTTT.

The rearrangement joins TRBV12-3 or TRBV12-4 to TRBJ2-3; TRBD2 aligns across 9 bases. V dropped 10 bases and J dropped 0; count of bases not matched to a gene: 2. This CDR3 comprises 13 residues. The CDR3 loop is CATLAGSTDTQYF. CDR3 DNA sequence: TGTGCCACCCTAGCGGGAAGCACAGATACGCAGTATTTT.

The CDR3 reads CASSVSTGDGTQYF. DNA of the CDR3: TGCGCCAGCAGCGTGTCCACAGGGGATGGGACCCAGTACTTC. This rearrangement joins TRBV5-1 to TRBJ2-5; 7 bases line up with TRBD1. The length of the CDR3 is 14 residues. J lost 7 bases, V lost 4 bases, and 10 bases had no gene match. Germline V gene data show CDR1 as SGHRS and CDR2 as YFSETQ.

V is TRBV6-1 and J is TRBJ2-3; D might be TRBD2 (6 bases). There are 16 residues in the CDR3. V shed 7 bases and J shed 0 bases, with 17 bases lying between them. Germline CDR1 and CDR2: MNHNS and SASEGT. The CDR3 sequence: CASTFQAGTSTDTQYF. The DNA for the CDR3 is TGTGCCAGCACTTTTCAAGCGGGCACTAGCACAGATACGCAGTATTTT.

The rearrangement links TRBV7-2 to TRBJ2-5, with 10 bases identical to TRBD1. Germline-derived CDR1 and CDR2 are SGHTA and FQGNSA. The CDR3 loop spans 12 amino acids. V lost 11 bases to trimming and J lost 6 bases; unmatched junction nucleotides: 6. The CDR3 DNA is TGTGCCGTTAGGACAGGGGGACAGACCCAGTACTTC. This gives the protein CAVRTGGQTQYF.

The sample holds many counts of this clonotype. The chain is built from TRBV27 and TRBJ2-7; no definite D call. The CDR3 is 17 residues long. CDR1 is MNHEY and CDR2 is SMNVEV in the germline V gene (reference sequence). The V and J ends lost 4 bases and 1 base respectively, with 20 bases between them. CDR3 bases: TGTGCCAGCAGTTCCACCCTCCGAACGGGCGTATCCTACGAGCAGTACTTC. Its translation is CASSSTLRTGVSYEQYF.

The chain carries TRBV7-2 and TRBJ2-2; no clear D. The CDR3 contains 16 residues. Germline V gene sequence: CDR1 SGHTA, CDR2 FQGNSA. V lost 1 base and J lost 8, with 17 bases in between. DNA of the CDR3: TGTGCCAGCAGCTTAGGAAATCTGGACCCGCGGGGGGAGCTGTTTTTT. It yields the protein CASSLGNLDPRGELFF. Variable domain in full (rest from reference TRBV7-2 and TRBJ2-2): GAGVSQSPSNKVTEKGKDVELRCDPISGHTALYWYRQSLGQGLEFLIYFQGNSAPDKSGLPSDRFSAERTGGSVSTLTIQRTQQEDSAVYLCASSLGNLDPRGELFFGEGSRLTVL.

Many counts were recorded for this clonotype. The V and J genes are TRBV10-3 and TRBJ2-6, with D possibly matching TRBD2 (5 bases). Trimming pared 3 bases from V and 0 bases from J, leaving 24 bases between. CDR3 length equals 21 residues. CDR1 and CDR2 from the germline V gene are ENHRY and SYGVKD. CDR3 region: CAISDARLGERPISGANVLTF. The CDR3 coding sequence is TGTGCCATCAGTGACGCAAGGTTAGGAGAGCGGCCTATCTCTGGGGCCAACGTCCTGACTTTC.

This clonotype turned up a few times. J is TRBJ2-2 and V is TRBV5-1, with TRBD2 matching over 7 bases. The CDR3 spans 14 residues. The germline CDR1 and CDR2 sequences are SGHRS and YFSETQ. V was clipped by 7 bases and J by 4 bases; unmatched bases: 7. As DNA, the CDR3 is TGCGCCAGCGGCTACCCGGGGGGCACCGGGGAGCTGTTTTTT. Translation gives CASGYPGGTGELFF.

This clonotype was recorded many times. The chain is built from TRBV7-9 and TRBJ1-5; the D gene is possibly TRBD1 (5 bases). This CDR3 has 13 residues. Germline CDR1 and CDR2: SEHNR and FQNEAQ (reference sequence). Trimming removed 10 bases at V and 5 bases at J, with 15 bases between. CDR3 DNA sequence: TGTGCCATTTCCCGGGACGGGGATCAGCCCCAGCATTTT. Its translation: CAISRDGDQPQHF.

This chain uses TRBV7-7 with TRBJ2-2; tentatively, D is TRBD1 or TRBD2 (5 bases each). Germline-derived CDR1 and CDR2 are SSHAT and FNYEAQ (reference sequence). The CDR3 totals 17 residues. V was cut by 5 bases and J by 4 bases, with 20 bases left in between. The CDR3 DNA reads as TGTGCCAGCAGCCCCCGGCAGAGGGGCGCGGGCACCGGGGAGCTGTTTTTT. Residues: CASSPRQRGAGTGELFF.

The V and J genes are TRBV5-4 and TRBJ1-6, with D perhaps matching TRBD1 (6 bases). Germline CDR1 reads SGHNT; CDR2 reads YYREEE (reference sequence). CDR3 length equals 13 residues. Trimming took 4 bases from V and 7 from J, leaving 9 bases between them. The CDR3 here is CASSQTGNSPLHF. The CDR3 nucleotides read TGTGCCAGCAGCCAAACAGGGAATTCACCCCTCCACTTT.

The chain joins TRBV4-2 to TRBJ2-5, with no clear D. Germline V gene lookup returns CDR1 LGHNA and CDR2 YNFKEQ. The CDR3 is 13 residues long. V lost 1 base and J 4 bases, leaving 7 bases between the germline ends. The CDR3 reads CASSQGSLETQYF. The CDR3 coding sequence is TGTGCCAGCAGCCAAGGATCCCTAGAGACCCAGTACTTC.

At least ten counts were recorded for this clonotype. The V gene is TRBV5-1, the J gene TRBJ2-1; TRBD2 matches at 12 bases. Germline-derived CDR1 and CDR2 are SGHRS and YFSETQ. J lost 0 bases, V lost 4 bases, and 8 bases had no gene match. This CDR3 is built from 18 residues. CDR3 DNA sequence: TGCGCCAGCAGCCCCGGACTAGCGGGATTTAGCTCCTACAATGAGCAGTTCTTC. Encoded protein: CASSPGLAGFSSYNEQFF.

DNA for the CDR3: TGTGCCAGCAGCCCGGGGGGGGGGCAGACTGAAGCTTTCTTT. It specifies CASSPGGGQTEAFF. The V and J genes are TRBV5-5 and TRBJ1-1; weak D call: TRBD1 (6 bases). The germline V and J ends were trimmed by 4 bases and 5 bases, with 15 bases remaining between them. The CDR3 covers 14 residues. Germline V gives CDR1 SGHKS, CDR2 YYEKEE (reference sequence). Filled out from reference TRBV5-5 and TRBJ1-1, the complete variable domain reads DAGVTQSPTHLIKTRGQQVTLRCSPISGHKSVSWYQQVLGQGPQFIFQYYEKEERGRGNFPDRFSARQFPNYSSELNVNALLLGDSALYLCASSPGGGQTEAFFGQGTRLTVV.

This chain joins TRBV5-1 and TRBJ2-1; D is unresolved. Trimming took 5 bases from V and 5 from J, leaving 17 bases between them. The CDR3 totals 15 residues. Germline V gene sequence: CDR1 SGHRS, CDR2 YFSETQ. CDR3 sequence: CASRFKPRTDNEQFF. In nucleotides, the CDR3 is TGCGCCAGCAGGTTCAAGCCGCGGACCGACAATGAGCAGTTCTTC.